Below are 21 T cell receptor beta chains sequenced from a single sample in a study of blood T cell repertoires in COVID-19. Assay: immunoSEQ multiplex PCR; the TCRdb copy retains only in-frame clones and omits some. The data contain under 150,000 clones, 84% of them singletons. The sample consisted of PBMCs or T cells enriched from blood (not recorded which). The receptors originated from a man aged 50-60 years in a cohort exposed to, infected with or recovered from COVID-19 (not recorded which).

This clone was counted many times. The rearrangement links TRBV10-2 to TRBJ1-1; 9 positions agree with TRBD1. The germline V gene has CDR1 WSHSY and CDR2 SAAADI. This CDR3 is built from 17 residues. After removal of 1 base from V and 5 bases from J, the junction contained 11 bases not matched to a gene. The CDR3 DNA is TGCGCCAGCAGTGAGTATTGGCTGGGACAGGGACGAACTGAAGCTTTCTTT. This gives the protein CASSEYWLGQGRTEAFF.

V gene TRBV5-1 combines with J gene TRBJ2-7; a possible D gene is TRBD1 (8 bases). Germline CDR1 and CDR2: SGHRS and YFSETQ. The V end lost 2 bases, the J end lost 5 bases, and 17 bases lay between the germline ends. This CDR3 spans 15 amino acids. The CDR3 DNA sequence: TGCGCCAGCAGCTTCGGACAGGGAGGGTCCAACGAGCAGTACTTC. It codes for CASSFGQGGSNEQYF.

The V call is TRBV4-3, the J call TRBJ2-2, with D unclear. Germline V CDR1 and CDR2: LGHNA, YSLEER. V was cut by 0 bases and J by 4 bases, with 6 bases left in between. This CDR3 is 14 amino acids long. The CDR3 spells CASSQDFGTGELFF. In nucleotides, the CDR3 is TGCGCCAGCAGCCAAGATTTCGGCACCGGGGAGCTGTTTTTT.

Only a few counts were recorded for this clone. The chain links TRBV7-9 to TRBJ2-1, with 9 bases fitting TRBD2. CDR1 and CDR2 from the germline V gene are SEHNR and FQNEAQ (reference sequence). The V and J ends lost 1 base and 2 bases, in that order; junction bases with no gene match: 3. This CDR3 spans 16 amino acids. CDR3 nucleotide sequence: TGTGCCAGCAGCTTAGTTAGCGGGAGTACCTACAATGAGCAGTTCTTC. Translated, it gives CASSLVSGSTYNEQFF. Supplemented by reference TRBV7-9 and TRBJ2-1, the full variable domain reads DTGVSQNPRHKITKRGQNVTFRCDPISEHNRLYWYRQTLGQGPEFLTYFQNEAQLEKSRLLSDRFSAERPKGSFSTLEIQRTEQGDSAMYLCASSLVSGSTYNEQFFGPGTRLTVL.

The V call is TRBV18, the J call TRBJ2-7; the D is unclear. The CDR3 totals 14 residues. V lost 1 base and J lost 1, with 8 bases in between. CDR1 is KGHSH and CDR2 is LQKENI in the germline V gene. CDR3 in amino acids: CASSPHPGSYEQYF. In DNA, the CDR3 is TGTGCCAGCTCACCACATCCCGGGTCCTACGAGCAGTACTTC.

V usage is TRBV18 and J usage is TRBJ1-2; 7 bases fit TRBD1. J lost 4 bases, V lost 2 bases, and 7 bases had no gene match. CDR3 length equals 15 residues. CDR1 KGHSH and CDR2 LQKENI come from the germline V gene. The CDR3: CASSPGTETFYGYTF. The CDR3 DNA sequence: TGTGCCAGCTCACCAGGGACAGAAACCTTCTATGGCTACACCTTC.

This rearrangement joins TRBV7-9 to TRBJ2-5, with D unresolved. Trimming left V 10 bases short and J 4 bases short, with 10 bases between. The germline V gene encodes CDR1 SEHNR and CDR2 FQNEAQ (reference sequence). The CDR3 covers 11 residues. The CDR3 DNA follows: TGTGCCACCTCGAGAGGAGAGACCCAGTACTTC. Amino acid sequence: CATSRGETQYF. Full variable domain (missing parts from reference TRBV7-9 and TRBJ2-5): DTGVSQNPRHKITKRGQNVTFRCDPISEHNRLYWYRQTLGQGPEFLTYFQNEAQLEKSRLLSDRFSAERPKGSFSTLEIQRTEQGDSAMYLCATSRGETQYFGPGTRLLVL.

The rearrangement links TRBV13 to TRBJ2-7, with 7 bases aligning to TRBD2. CDR3 length: 11 residues. CDR1 and CDR2 (germline): PRHDT, FYEKMQ (reference sequence). Trimming at V came to 5 bases and at J to 7 bases, leaving 2 bases not matched to a gene. The CDR3 reads CASSRDYEQYF. As DNA, the CDR3 is TGTGCCAGCAGCCGGGACTATGAGCAGTACTTC.

The V gene is TRBV2, the J gene TRBJ2-2; tentative D call: TRBD2 (5 bases). CDR1 is SNHLY and CDR2 is FYNNEI in the germline V gene. Between the trimmed V and J ends, which lost 8 bases and 4 bases, there was a span of 17 bases. The length of the CDR3 is 15 residues. CDR3 DNA: TGTGCCAGCGGAACGGGCCCTAGCACCACCGGGGAGCTGTTTTTT. It translates to CASGTGPSTTGELFF.

A single count supports this clone. The chain links TRBV6-5 to TRBJ2-5, with a weak D call TRBD1 (6 bases). The CDR3 runs to 13 residues. The V and J ends lost 6 bases and 1 base respectively, with 9 bases between them. CDR1 and CDR2 from the germline V gene are MNHEY and SVGAGI. The CDR3 nucleotides read TGTGCCAGCAGCACAGGGTTCCAAGAGACCCAGTACTTC. Translation: CASSTGFQETQYF.

The chain links TRBV28 to TRBJ2-1; D unresolved. V dropped 6 bases and J dropped 5 bases, with 14 bases sitting between them. The CDR3 totals 14 residues. Germline loops: CDR1 MDHEN, CDR2 SYDVKM. The DNA for the CDR3 is TGTGCCAGCAGCCTCCTTATCTACCACAATGAGCAGTTCTTC. This gives the protein CASSLLIYHNEQFF.

V and J are TRBV28 and TRBJ1-5, with TRBD1 matching 9 bases. Germline CDR1 is MDHEN and CDR2 is SYDVKM. The CDR3 runs to 19 residues. After removal of 4 bases from V and 0 bases from J, the junction contained 13 bases not matched to a gene. The CDR3 is CASSSSQGAIPYSNQPQHF. Written as DNA, the CDR3 is TGTGCCAGCAGTTCGTCACAGGGGGCAATTCCATATAGCAATCAGCCCCAGCATTTT.

This clone was counted a single time. This rearrangement joins TRBV6-2 or TRBV6-3 to TRBJ1-2; no clear D gene. The germline V and J ends were trimmed by 5 bases and 8 bases, with 9 bases remaining between them. Germline V gene sequence: CDR1 MNHEY, CDR2 SVGEGT. The CDR3 runs to 11 residues. As DNA, the CDR3 is TGTGCCAGCAGTCGAGGGTCCGGCTACACCTTC. This translates into CASSRGSGYTF.

This chain uses TRBV7-9 with TRBJ1-2; maybe TRBD1 (6 bases). The CDR3 runs 18 residues. V was clipped by 5 bases and J by 0 bases, with 22 bases between them. Germline-derived CDR1 and CDR2 are SEHNR and FQNEAQ (reference sequence). CDR3 DNA sequence: TGTGCCAGCAGCGAGACCCTATTGCCAGGGGTGACTAACTATGGCTACACCTTC. Translation: CASSETLLPGVTNYGYTF.

This clone appeared once. The chain couples TRBV11-2 to TRBJ2-3, with a possible D match to TRBD1 (7 bases). From germline, CDR1 is SGHAT and CDR2 FQNNGV. Trimming left V 5 bases short and J 2 bases short, with 14 bases between. CDR3 length equals 15 residues. CDR3 sequence (DNA): TGTGCCAGCAGCACAGGGGCGGGAATCACAGATACGCAGTATTTT. It translates to CASSTGAGITDTQYF.

This rearrangement joins TRBV9 to TRBJ2-1, with 10 positions matching TRBD1. V was pared by 0 bases and J by 2 bases, with 8 bases of the junction left unmatched. Germline V gene lookup returns CDR1 SGDLS and CDR2 YYNGEE. This CDR3 is built from 18 residues. CDR3 in DNA: TGTGCCAGCAGCGTAGCGGTGGGACAGGGGAAGCCCTACAATGAGCAGTTCTTC. Translated: CASSVAVGQGKPYNEQFF. Combining the CDR3 with reference TRBV9 and TRBJ2-1 gives the whole variable domain DSGVTQTPKHLITATGQRVTLRCSPRSGDLSVYWYQQSLDQGLQFLIQYYNGEERAKGNILERFSAQQFPDLHSELNLSSLELGDSALYFCASSVAVGQGKPYNEQFFGPGTRLTVL.

This chain joins TRBV10-1 and TRBJ2-2; TRBD2 matches at 7 bases. V trimming: 8 bases; J trimming: 6 bases; junction bases outside the gene matches: 9. The length of the CDR3 is 14 residues. Germline V lookup: CDR1 WNHNN, CDR2 SYGVQD (reference sequence). The CDR3 DNA is TGCGCCAGCCGCCCGGATCGGGGGGCCGGGGAGCTGTTTTTT. It yields the protein CASRPDRGAGELFF.

V is TRBV5-1 and J is TRBJ1-4, with TRBD1 as a possible D gene (6 bases). The V end lost 1 base, the J end lost 8 bases, and 12 bases lay between the germline ends. This CDR3 is built from 14 residues. CDR1 and CDR2 (germline): SGHRS, YFSETQ. The CDR3 nucleotides are TGCGCCAGCAGCTTGACGCTGGGGGCGGAAAAACTGTTTTTT. This encodes CASSLTLGAEKLFF.

V usage is TRBV7-2 and J usage is TRBJ2-7; D is unclear. The CDR3 consists of 13 residues. The germline V gene encodes CDR1 SGHTA and CDR2 FQGNSA. The V end lost 1 base, the J end lost 0 bases, and 4 bases lay between the germline ends. CDR3 bases: TGTGCCAGCAGCTTAGTTCGCTCCTACGAGCAGTACTTC. Protein product: CASSLVRSYEQYF.

This rearrangement joins TRBV18 to TRBJ1-1; the D is unclear. CDR1 is KGHSH and CDR2 is LQKENI in the germline V gene. The V end lost 4 bases, the J end lost 5 bases, and 11 bases lay between the germline ends. The CDR3 runs 13 residues. For the CDR3, the DNA is TGTGCCAGCTCACTTACACCGGAGACTGAAGCTTTCTTT. Translated, it gives CASSLTPETEAFF.

A few counts support this clone. This rearrangement joins TRBV2 to TRBJ2-3; 10 bases match TRBD2. CDR1 and CDR2 from the germline V gene are SNHLY and FYNNEI. The CDR3 length is 15 residues. Trimming cost V 3 bases and J 4 bases; bases outside gene matches: 4. In DNA, the CDR3 is TGTGCCAGCAGTGAGGCTAGCGGGGGAGCAGATACGCAGTATTTT. Its protein is CASSEASGGADTQYF.